One and the same sample provided the 5 T cell receptor beta chains below, sequenced in a study of blood T cell repertoires in COVID-19. The method was immunoSEQ multiplex PCR; TCRdb's version includes in-frame clones alone and lacks a portion of them. The table lists about 160,000 clones, roughly 87% of them singletons. Material for sequencing was peripheral blood. The receptors derive from a woman aged 55-69 years who had recovered from COVID-19.

The chain joins TRBV28 to TRBJ2-3, with 7 nucleotides matching TRBD1. The CDR3 is 16 amino acids. Trimming removed 5 bases from V and 5 bases from J; junction bases left unmatched: 13. CDR1 is MDHEN, CDR2 SYDVKM, per germline. The CDR3 bases are TGTGCCAGCAGTACCCGGGTCAGGGGGAAAGGAGATACGCAGTATTTT. Residues: CASSTRVRGKGDTQYF. Supplemented by reference TRBV28 and TRBJ2-3, the full variable domain reads DVKVTQSSRYLVKRTGEKVFLECVQDMDHENMFWYRQDPGLGLRLIYFSYDVKMKEKGDIPEGYSVSREKKERFSLILESASTNQTSMYLCASSTRVRGKGDTQYFGPGTRLTVL.

The chain couples TRBV12-3 or TRBV12-4 to TRBJ2-3, with unresolved D. The CDR3 runs to 11 residues. V lost 7 bases and J 5 bases, leaving 7 bases between the germline ends. The CDR3 coding sequence is TGTGCCAGCACCCCCCGAGATACGCAGTATTTT. Amino acid sequence: CASTPRDTQYF.

V usage is TRBV5-6 and J usage is TRBJ2-5; no reliable D call. The CDR3 is 13 residues long. V lost 5 bases and J lost 3, with 11 bases in between. Germline V CDR1 and CDR2: SGHDT, YYEEEE. CDR3 residues: CASSLTVKETQYF. CDR3 bases: TGTGCCAGCAGTCTTACAGTGAAAGAGACCCAGTACTTC.

This chain links TRBV6-5 with TRBJ1-1, with a tentative D call TRBD1 (6 bases). This CDR3 is 15 amino acids long. The V and J ends lost 7 bases and 10 bases respectively, with 25 bases between them. Per the germline V gene, CDR1 is MNHEY and CDR2 is SVGAGI. DNA of the CDR3: TGTGCCAGCAACCTCCGGGGGCCTGGGGCGGGGGTAGCTTTCTTT. Protein product: CASNLRGPGAGVAFF.

V is TRBV27 and J is TRBJ2-2; tentatively, D is TRBD2 (6 bases). V gave up 3 bases and J gave up 3 bases, with 17 bases separating them. CDR1 and CDR2 (germline): MNHEY, SMNVEV (reference sequence). This CDR3 is 17 amino acids long. CDR3 DNA sequence: TGTGCCAGCAGTTTTAGGATCAGTTCGGGGGACACCGGGGAGCTGTTTTTT. Amino acid sequence: CASSFRISSGDTGELFF.